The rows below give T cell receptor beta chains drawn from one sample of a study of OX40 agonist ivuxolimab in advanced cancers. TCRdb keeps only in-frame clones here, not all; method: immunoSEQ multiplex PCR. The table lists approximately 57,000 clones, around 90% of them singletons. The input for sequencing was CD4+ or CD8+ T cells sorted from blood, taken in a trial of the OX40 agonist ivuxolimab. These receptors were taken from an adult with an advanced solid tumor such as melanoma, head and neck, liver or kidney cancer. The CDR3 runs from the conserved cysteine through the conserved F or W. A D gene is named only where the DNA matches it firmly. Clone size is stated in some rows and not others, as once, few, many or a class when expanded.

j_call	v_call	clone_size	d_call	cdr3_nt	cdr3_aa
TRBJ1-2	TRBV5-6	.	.	TGTGCCAGCAGCTTGGTCCCGAGGGACTATGGCTACACCTTC	CASSLVPRDYGYTF
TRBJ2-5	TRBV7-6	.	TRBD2	TGTGCCAGCAGCCCTTGGGCAGCGGGAGCATCAGAGACCCAGTACTTC	CASSPWAAGASETQYF
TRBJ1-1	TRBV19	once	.	TGTGCCAGTAGTCTAACCGGGGCCCTGAGAACTGAAGCTTTCTTT	CASSLTGALRTEAFF
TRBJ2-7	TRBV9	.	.	TGTGCCAGCAGCGTATACCATCGGACAACTAACTCCTACGAGCAGTACTTC	CASSVYHRTTNSYEQYF
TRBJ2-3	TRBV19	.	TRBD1	TGTGCCAGTAGCAGGGACAGGGGGTGGACAGATACGCAGTATTTT	CASSRDRGWTDTQYF
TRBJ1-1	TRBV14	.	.	TGTGCCAGCAGCCCGAGAAGCCTTACAGGCGGCGCGAAGACTGAAGCTTTCTTT	CASSPRSLTGGAKTEAFF
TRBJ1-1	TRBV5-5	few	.	TGTGCCAGCAGCTCAAGGGAGCTAAGTATGAACACTGAAGCTTTCTTT	CASSSRELSMNTEAFF
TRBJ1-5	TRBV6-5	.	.	TGTGCCAGCAGCTACGGTAGCAATCAGCCCCAGCATTTT	CASSYGSNQPQHF
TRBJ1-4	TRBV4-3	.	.	TGCGCCAGCAGCCAGGTCGGAGGGACTAATGAAAAACTGTTTTTT	CASSQVGGTNEKLFF
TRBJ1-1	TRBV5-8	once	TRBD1	TGTGCCAGCAGCTTGGGACAGGGGACGTCTGAAGCTTTCTTT	CASSLGQGTSEAFF